This T cell receptor beta chain was identified during a study of T cells in Graves' hyperthyroidism and ophthalmopathy. Study details: Before any treatment, at initial diagnosis, peripheral blood was collected.

CDR1 LGHDT and CDR2 YNNKEL come from the germline V gene (reference sequence). CDR3 length equals 12 residues. V was shortened by 4 bases and J by 6 bases, with 10 bases between the two germline ends. RNA transcripts gave rise to amplified TCR beta CDR3 regions. TCR CDR3 underwent first-round RT-PCR with the HTBI primer set. Each CDR3 protein gets one entry after TCRdb re-called the multiplex PCR reads with MiXCR. Altogether fewer than 700,000 distinct CDR3 sequences are present, 15% to 20% being singletons, with the ten largest covering 3.8%. The authors deemed Graves' hyperthyroidism stable absent ophthalmopathy progression within 18 months. Investigators excluded patients with uncontrolled infection, other autoimmune disease, pregnancy or lactation. Used for diagnoses were clinical symptoms, serum thyroxine and TRAb, thyroid ultrasound and orbital computed tomography. This clonotype was counted ten times or more.

The TCR sequence derives from a woman younger than 45 with Graves' hyperthyroidism. The rearrangement links TRBV3-1 to TRBJ2-7; the D gene is possibly TRBD1 (6 bases). Sequencing input: blood. The CDR3 here is CASSRGGVEQYF. The CDR3 DNA reads as TGTGCCAGCAGCCGAGGGGGTGTCGAGCAGTACTTC.